The present entry profiles one T cell receptor (beta chain) with its context. This entry comes from a study of blood T cell repertoires in COVID-19. Study-level background: Nucleic acid was either cDNA or gDNA, and it came from T cells, B-cell-depleted T cells, or PBMCs.

As processed by the authors: Reference gene primer amplification gave estimated nucleated cell counts. Assay used: immunoSEQ multiplex PCR; TCRdb lists only in-frame clones, some missing. D and trimming were read from the DNA, whereas the V and J calls and clone size are those reported in that table. The data contain 350,000 to 400,000 clones, roughly 86% of them singletons. Cohort 3 donors were reported recovered after two negative PCRs, clearance, or symptom resolution. The receptor was derived from a woman aged 25-40 years who had recovered from COVID-19. The sequenced material came from PBMCs or T cells enriched from blood (not recorded which).

The CDR3 spells CASRASPSDTQYF. The CDR3 DNA is TGCGCCAGCAGGGCTTCTCCGTCAGATACGCAGTATTTT. The chain is built from TRBV5-1 and TRBJ2-3; the D is unclear. Per germline, CDR1 SGHRS and CDR2 YFSETQ. The V and J ends lost 5 bases and 4 bases respectively, with 11 bases between them. The CDR3 is 13 residues long. The complete variable domain, with remaining parts taken from reference TRBV5-1 and TRBJ2-3, reads KAGVTQTPRYLIKTRGQQVTLSCSPISGHRSVSWYQQTPGQGLQFLFEYFSETQRNKGNFPGRFSGRQFSNSRSEMNVSTLELGDSALYLCASRASPSDTQYFGPGTRLTVL.